The rows below give T cell receptor beta chains drawn from one sample of a study of blood T cell repertoires in COVID-19. Produced via immunoSEQ multiplex PCR; TCRdb's table is partial and in-frame only. The sample yields 87,000 or so clones, 70% to 90% seen once. The sample was peripheral blood. The source is a woman aged 80 or over with COVID-19, enrolled during active disease. Both conserved end residues are part of each CDR3. The D gene is left open where the match is weak. Some rows have no size entry. The others give once, few or many, or a class for an expanded clone.

V	D	J	size	CDR3	DNA
TRBV18	-	TRBJ1-5	-	CASSPGTQSQPQHF	TGTGCCAGCTCACCCGGGACTCAGTCCCAGCCCCAGCATTTT
TRBV18	TRBD1	TRBJ2-1	-	CASSRTGGRDEQFF	TGTGCCAGCTCACGGACAGGGGGTAGGGATGAGCAGTTCTTC
TRBV10-3	TRBD1	TRBJ1-5	-	CAISESGQVINQPQHF	TGTGCCATCAGTGAGTCGGGACAGGTAATCAATCAGCCCCAGCATTTT
TRBV5-1	-	TRBJ2-7	-	CASRSVAAGSSYEQYF	TGCGCCAGCAGGTCAGTGGCGGCGGGATCTAGCTACGAGCAGTACTTC
TRBV30	-	TRBJ1-2	-	CAWSSPWTANYGYTF	TGTGCCTGGAGTTCCCCCTGGACAGCTAACTATGGCTACACCTTC
TRBV6-5	TRBD1	TRBJ2-5	-	CASSYSIGQGGTQYF	TGTGCCAGCAGTTACTCAATTGGACAGGGTGGGACCCAGTACTTC
TRBV18	TRBD1	TRBJ2-2	-	CASSLDRGHTGELFF	TGTGCCAGCTCACTGGACAGGGGGCACACCGGGGAGCTGTTTTTT
TRBV5-1	TRBD2	TRBJ2-7	-	CASSLDPSGKFYEQYF	TGCGCCAGCAGCTTGGACCCCAGCGGGAAGTTCTACGAGCAGTACTTC
TRBV28	TRBD2	TRBJ2-3	-	CASSRGSGRFADTQYF	TGTGCCAGCAGCCGAGGTAGCGGGAGGTTCGCAGATACGCAGTATTTT
TRBV27	-	TRBJ2-1	-	CASNPNTGPNEQFF	TGTGCCAGCAACCCAAATACAGGACCCAATGAGCAGTTCTTC
TRBV5-4	TRBD1	TRBJ1-3	-	CASSLGYRGSGNTIYF	TGTGCCAGCAGCTTGGGTTACAGGGGCTCTGGAAACACCATATATTTT
TRBV11-2	TRBD1	TRBJ1-5	-	CASSRTGGSNQPQHF	TGTGCCAGCAGCAGGACAGGGGGCAGCAATCAGCCCCAGCATTTT
TRBV5-6	TRBD2	TRBJ2-5	-	CASSPGLAVLSETQYF	TGTGCCAGCAGCCCGGGACTAGCTGTTTTATCAGAGACCCAGTACTTC
TRBV21-1	-	TRBJ2-7	few	CASSPGGYEQYF	TGTGCCAGCAGTCCCGGGGGGTACGAGCAGTACTTC
TRBV10-1	TRBD1	TRBJ2-3	-	CASGDSAAQSTDTQYF	TGCGCCAGCGGGGACAGTGCGGCACAGAGCACAGATACGCAGTATTTT
TRBV18	TRBD1	TRBJ1-1	-	CASSPPGQGGVVGNTEAFF	TGTGCCAGCTCACCGCCGGGACAGGGGGGGGTAGTGGGGAACACTGAAGCTTTCTTT
TRBV18	TRBD1	TRBJ1-2	-	CASSPGQGADGYTF	TGTGCCAGCTCACCGGGACAGGGGGCGGACGGCTACACCTTC
TRBV6-5	TRBD2	TRBJ2-7	-	CASSRGSGTYEQYF	TGTGCCAGCAGCCGCGGGAGTGGAACCTACGAGCAGTACTTC
TRBV7-2	-	TRBJ2-1	-	CASRTLGLLAGPLEQFF	TGTGCCAGCAGGACTCTTGGGCTCCTTGCGGGACCTCTTGAGCAGTTCTTC
TRBV27	-	TRBJ1-6	-	CASSFGSGNSPLHF	TGTGCCAGCAGTTTTGGTTCCGGGAATTCACCCCTCCACTTT
TRBV9	TRBD1	TRBJ2-7	-	CASSVAGTGRYEQYF	TGTGCCAGCAGCGTAGCCGGGACAGGGCGCTACGAGCAGTACTTC
TRBV4-1	TRBD1	TRBJ1-6	-	CASSQPWTGGISPLHF	TGCGCCAGCAGCCAACCTTGGACAGGGGGCATCTCACCCCTCCACTTT
TRBV7-3	-	TRBJ1-1	-	CASSFVGAVTEAFF	TGTGCCAGCAGCTTTGTCGGAGCCGTCACTGAAGCTTTCTTT
TRBV30	-	TRBJ2-7	-	CAWGSGTPPYEQYF	TGTGCCTGGGGCTCGGGGACACCACCCTACGAGCAGTACTTC
TRBV10-2	TRBD1	TRBJ2-3	-	CASSRTGRTDTQYF	TGCGCCAGCAGTCGGACAGGGCGCACAGATACGCAGTATTTT
TRBV21-1	-	TRBJ2-5	-	CASSNELERGGRETQYF	TGTGCCAGCAGCAACGAACTGGAGCGGGGGGGCCGAGAGACCCAGTACTTC
TRBV4-2	TRBD2	TRBJ2-7	-	CASSWGLALVYEQYF	TGTGCCAGCAGCTGGGGACTAGCGTTGGTCTACGAGCAGTACTTC
TRBV18	-	TRBJ1-5	-	CASSPIRDQPQHF	TGTGCCAGCTCACCGATCAGGGATCAGCCCCAGCATTTT
TRBV7-3	-	TRBJ2-3	-	CASSTAGTFADTQYF	TGTGCCAGCAGCACCGCCGGGACTTTCGCAGATACGCAGTATTTT
TRBV7-2	-	TRBJ2-7	-	CASSLFVDGALEQYF	TGTGCCAGCAGCTTATTCGTAGACGGAGCTCTCGAGCAGTACTTC
TRBV10-3	TRBD1	TRBJ2-7	-	CATTGQGGFYEQYF	TGTGCCACCACGGGACAGGGGGGTTTCTACGAGCAGTACTTC